Described below is a single T cell receptor (beta chain) sequence and its context. The length of the CDR3 is 13 residues. After removal of 5 bases from V and 5 bases from J, the junction contained 5 bases not matched to a gene. Germline values: CDR1 SNHLY, CDR2 FYNNEI. Original processing methods: Researchers report that nucleated cell counts were estimated from reference gene primer amplification. Assay used: immunoSEQ multiplex PCR; TCRdb lists only in-frame clones, some missing. The V and J calls and clone size are taken from that table; D and trimming were inferred from the DNA. The table lists about 100,000 clones, 92% of them singletons. The sample comes from a study of blood T cell repertoires in COVID-19. Study-wide background: Samples of COVID-19 (acute and convalescent) were obtained from the United States, Italy and Spain. Nucleic acid was either cDNA or gDNA, and it came from T cells, B-cell-depleted T cells, or PBMCs.

Input material: peripheral blood. This sequence was found in a middle-aged man with active COVID-19. V and J are TRBV2 and TRBJ1-2; 7 bases map to TRBD1. The CDR3 DNA is TGTGCCAGCAGTAGGGACAGCAGTTATGGCTACACCTTC. Translated: CASSRDSSYGYTF.